This T cell receptor (beta chain) was identified during a study of response to subunit inactivated influenza vaccine. Broader study findings: With each seasonal influenza vaccination, the authors suggested, few new T cells are recruited.

TCRdb itself ran the RT-PCR reads through MiXCR, one entry per CDR3 protein. The sample has roughly 790,000 distinct CDR3 sequences, 21% seen once. Turning to this clonotype: The antigen is not known.

The CDR3 covers 16 residues. V lost 0 bases and J 0 bases, leaving 10 bases between the germline ends. Per the germline V gene, CDR1 is SGHAT and CDR2 is FQNNGV. The sequencing here drew on PBMCs from blood, taken around 5 days after vaccination. The chain couples TRBV11-2 to TRBJ2-3; D gene unclear. The sequence came from a man in his forties or fifties who received an inactivated influenza vaccine. The CDR3 nucleotides are TGTGCCAGCAGCTTAGAGGCCGTCAGTAGCACAGATACGCAGTATTTT. Protein sequence: CASSLEAVSSTDTQYF.